Detailed here is one T cell receptor beta chain. Its target is unknown. This specimen comes from a study of cytomegalovirus exposure and HLA in healthy donors. Study-wide results and caveats: The study listed some 160 cytomegalovirus-associated TCR beta chains. Of the V segments, some could not be distinguished, including TRBV6-2 and TRBV6-3, and were excluded.

PCR involved 60 Vbeta and 13 Jbeta primers. In the original processing: A follow-up analysis tallied 65 million to 80 million unique TCR beta chains, roughly 11 million shared. Sequencing was performed with immunoSEQ multiplex PCR; in TCRdb, only in-frame clones are kept and a portion is missing. From that table come the V and J calls and clone size; the DNA was used to work out D and trimming. Of 90,000 to 140,000 clones listed, just under 80% are singletons. The CDR3 consists of 15 residues. V shed 2 bases and J shed 2 bases, with 10 bases lying between them. CDR1 is SGHAT, CDR2 FQNNGV, per germline.

Specimen: PBMCs. The sequence derives from a man aged 25-40 years in good health and CMV-seronegative. V and J are TRBV11-2 and TRBJ1-5; D possibly corresponds to TRBD1 (5 bases). CDR3 residues: CASSLSGVGNQPQHF. Written as DNA, the CDR3 is TGTGCCAGCAGCTTATCGGGGGTCGGCAATCAGCCCCAGCATTTT. Variable domain in full (rest from reference TRBV11-2 and TRBJ1-5): EAGVAQSPRYKIIEKRQSVAFWCNPISGHATLYWYQQILGQGPKLLIQFQNNGVVDDSQLPKDRFSAERLKGVDSTLKIQPAKLEDSAVYLCASSLSGVGNQPQHFGDGTRLSIL.